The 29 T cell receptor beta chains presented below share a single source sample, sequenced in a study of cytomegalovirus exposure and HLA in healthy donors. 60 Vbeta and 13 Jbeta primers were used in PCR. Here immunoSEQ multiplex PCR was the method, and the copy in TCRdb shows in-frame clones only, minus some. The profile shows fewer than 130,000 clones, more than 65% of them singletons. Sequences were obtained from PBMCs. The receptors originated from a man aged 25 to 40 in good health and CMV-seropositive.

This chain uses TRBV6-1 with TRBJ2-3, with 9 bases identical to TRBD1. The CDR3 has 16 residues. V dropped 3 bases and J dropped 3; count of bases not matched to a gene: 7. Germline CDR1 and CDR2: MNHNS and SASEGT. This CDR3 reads CASSDPGQGGTDTQYF. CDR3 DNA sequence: TGTGCCAGCAGTGACCCGGGACAGGGTGGAACAGATACGCAGTATTTT.

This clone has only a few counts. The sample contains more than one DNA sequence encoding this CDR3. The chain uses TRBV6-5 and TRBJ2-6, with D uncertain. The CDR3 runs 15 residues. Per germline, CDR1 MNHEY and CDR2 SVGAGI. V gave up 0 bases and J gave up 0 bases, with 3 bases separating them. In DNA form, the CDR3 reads TGTGCCAGCAGTTACTCGCGCTCTGGGGCCAACGTCCTGACTTTC. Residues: CASSYSRSGANVLTF.

As DNA, the CDR3 is TGTGCCAGCAGTGAGGCCGGGACTAGGTCCTACGAGCAGTACTTC. Amino acid sequence: CASSEAGTRSYEQYF. The chain joins TRBV6-1 to TRBJ2-7, with 8 bases matching TRBD2. V gave up 3 bases and J gave up 1 base; unmatched junction bases: 5. The V gene's germline CDR1 is MNHNS and CDR2 SASEGT. CDR3 length: 15 residues.

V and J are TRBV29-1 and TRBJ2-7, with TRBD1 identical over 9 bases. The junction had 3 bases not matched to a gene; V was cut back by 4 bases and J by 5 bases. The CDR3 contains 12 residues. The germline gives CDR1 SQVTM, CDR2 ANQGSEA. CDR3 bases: TGCAGCGTTGTGCGGGACAGGGACGAGCAGTACTTC. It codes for CSVVRDRDEQYF.

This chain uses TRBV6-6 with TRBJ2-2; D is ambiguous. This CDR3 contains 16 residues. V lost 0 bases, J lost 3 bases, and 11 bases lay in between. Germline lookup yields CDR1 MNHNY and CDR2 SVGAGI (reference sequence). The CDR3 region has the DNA TGTGCCAGCAGTTACTCGCCAGCTAGGTACACCGGGGAGCTGTTTTTT. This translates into CASSYSPARYTGELFF.

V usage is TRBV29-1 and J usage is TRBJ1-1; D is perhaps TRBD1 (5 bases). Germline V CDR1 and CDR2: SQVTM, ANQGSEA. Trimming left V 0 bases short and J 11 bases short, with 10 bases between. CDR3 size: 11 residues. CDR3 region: CSVEDAGTAFF. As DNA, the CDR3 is TGCAGCGTTGAAGACGCGGGGACCGCTTTCTTT.

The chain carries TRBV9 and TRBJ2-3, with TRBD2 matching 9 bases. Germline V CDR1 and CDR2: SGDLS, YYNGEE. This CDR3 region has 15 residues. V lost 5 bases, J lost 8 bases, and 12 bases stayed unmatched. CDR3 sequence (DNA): TGTGCCAGCAGTACTGCGGGGGGGCCGTCAGGTACGCAGTATTTT. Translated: CASSTAGGPSGTQYF.

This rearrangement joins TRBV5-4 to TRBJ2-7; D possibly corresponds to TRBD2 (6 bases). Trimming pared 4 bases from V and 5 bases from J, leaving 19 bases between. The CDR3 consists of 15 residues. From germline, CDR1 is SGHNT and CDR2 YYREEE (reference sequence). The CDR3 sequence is CASSLNSGARNEQYF. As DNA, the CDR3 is TGTGCCAGCAGCCTGAATTCGGGAGCCAGGAACGAGCAGTACTTC.

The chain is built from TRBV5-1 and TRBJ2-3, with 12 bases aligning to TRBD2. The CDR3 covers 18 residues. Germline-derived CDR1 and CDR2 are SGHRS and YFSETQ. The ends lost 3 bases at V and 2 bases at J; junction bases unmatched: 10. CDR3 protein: CASSSQRTSGDPTDTQYF. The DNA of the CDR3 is TGCGCCAGCAGCTCCCAGCGGACTAGCGGGGACCCCACAGATACGCAGTATTTT.

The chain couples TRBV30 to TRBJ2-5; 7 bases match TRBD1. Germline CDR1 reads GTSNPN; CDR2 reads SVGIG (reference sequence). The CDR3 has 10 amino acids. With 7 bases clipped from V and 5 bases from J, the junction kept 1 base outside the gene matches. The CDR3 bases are TGTGCCTTAGGGGGCGAGACCCAGTACTTC. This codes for CALGGETQYF. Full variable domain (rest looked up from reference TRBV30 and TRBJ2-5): SQTIHQWPATLVQPVGSPLSLECTVEGTSNPNLYWYRQAAGRGLQLLFYSVGIGQISSEVPQNLSASRPQDRQFILSSKKLLLSDSGFYLCALGGETQYFGPGTRLLVL.

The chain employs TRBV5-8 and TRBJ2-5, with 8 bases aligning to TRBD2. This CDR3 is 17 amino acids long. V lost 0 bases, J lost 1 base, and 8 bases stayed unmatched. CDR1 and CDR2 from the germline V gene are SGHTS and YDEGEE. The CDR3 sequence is CASSLEPSGYPQETQYF. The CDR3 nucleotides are TGTGCCAGCAGCTTGGAGCCTAGCGGGTACCCCCAAGAGACCCAGTACTTC.

DNA of the CDR3: TGCGCCAGCAGCCAAGGACGGGGGAATATCTACGAGCAGTACTTC. The encoded protein is CASSQGRGNIYEQYF. V usage is TRBV4-3 and J usage is TRBJ2-7, with TRBD2 as a possible D gene (6 bases). Germline V gene data show CDR1 as LGHNA and CDR2 as YSLEER. Trimming cost V 1 base and J 3 bases, with 13 bases left between them. The CDR3 has 15 amino acids.

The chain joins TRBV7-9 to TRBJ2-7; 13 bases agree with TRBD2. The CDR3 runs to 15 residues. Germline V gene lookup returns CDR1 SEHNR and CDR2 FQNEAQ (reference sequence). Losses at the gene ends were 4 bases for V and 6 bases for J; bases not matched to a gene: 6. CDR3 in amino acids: CASSSLTSGGLEQYF. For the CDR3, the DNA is TGTGCCAGCAGCTCCCTGACTAGCGGGGGGCTCGAGCAGTACTTC.

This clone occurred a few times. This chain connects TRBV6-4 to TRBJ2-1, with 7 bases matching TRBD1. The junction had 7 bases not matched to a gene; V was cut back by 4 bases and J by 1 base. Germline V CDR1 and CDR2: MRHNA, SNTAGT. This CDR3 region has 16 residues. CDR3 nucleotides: TGTGCCAGCAGTGCTTTAGGGACAGTTTCCTACAATGAGCAGTTCTTC. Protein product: CASSALGTVSYNEQFF.

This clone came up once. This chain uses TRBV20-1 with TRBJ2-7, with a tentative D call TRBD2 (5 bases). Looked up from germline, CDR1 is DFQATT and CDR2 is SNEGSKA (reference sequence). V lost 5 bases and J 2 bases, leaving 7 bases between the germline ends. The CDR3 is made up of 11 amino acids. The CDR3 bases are TGCAGTGCTTTCGGGGCCTACGAGCAGTACTTC. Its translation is CSAFGAYEQYF.

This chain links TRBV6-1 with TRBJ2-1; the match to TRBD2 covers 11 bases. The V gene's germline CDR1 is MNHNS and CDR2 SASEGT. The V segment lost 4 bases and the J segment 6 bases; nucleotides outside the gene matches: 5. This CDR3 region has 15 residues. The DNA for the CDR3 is TGTGCCAGCAGTGGGGATACTAGCGGGGGCAATGAGCAGTTCTTC. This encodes CASSGDTSGGNEQFF.

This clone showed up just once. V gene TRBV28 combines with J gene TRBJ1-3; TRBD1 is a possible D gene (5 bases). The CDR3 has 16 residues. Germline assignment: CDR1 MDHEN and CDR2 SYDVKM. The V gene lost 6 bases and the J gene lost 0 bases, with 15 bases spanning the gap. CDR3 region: CASSGWGGDSGNTIYF. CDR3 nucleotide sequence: TGTGCCAGCAGCGGGTGGGGGGGGGACTCTGGAAACACCATATATTTT.

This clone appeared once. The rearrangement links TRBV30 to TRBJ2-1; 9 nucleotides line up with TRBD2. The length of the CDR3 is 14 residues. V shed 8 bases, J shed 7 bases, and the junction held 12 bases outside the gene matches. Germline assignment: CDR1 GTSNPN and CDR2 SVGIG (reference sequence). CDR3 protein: CALDPRGGPNEQFF. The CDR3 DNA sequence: TGTGCCCTTGATCCGCGGGGGGGCCCTAATGAGCAGTTCTTC.

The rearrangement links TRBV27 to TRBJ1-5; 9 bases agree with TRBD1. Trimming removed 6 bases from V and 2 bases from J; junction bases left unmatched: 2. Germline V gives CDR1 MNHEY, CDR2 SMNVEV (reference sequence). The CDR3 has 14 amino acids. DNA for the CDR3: TGTGCCAGCAGAAGGGACAGGGGCAATCAGCCCCAGCATTTT. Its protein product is CASRRDRGNQPQHF.

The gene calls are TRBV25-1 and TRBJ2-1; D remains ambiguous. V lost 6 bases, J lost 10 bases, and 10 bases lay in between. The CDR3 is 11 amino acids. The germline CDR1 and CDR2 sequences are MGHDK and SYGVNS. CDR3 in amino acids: CASRLGLEQFF. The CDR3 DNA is TGTGCCAGCAGACTGGGCCTCGAGCAGTTCTTC. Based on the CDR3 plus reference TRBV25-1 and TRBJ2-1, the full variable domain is EADIYQTPRYLVIGTGKKITLECSQTMGHDKMYWYQQDPGMELHLIHYSYGVNSTEKGDLSSESTVSRIRTEHFPLTLESARPSHTSQYLCASRLGLEQFFGPGTRLTVL.

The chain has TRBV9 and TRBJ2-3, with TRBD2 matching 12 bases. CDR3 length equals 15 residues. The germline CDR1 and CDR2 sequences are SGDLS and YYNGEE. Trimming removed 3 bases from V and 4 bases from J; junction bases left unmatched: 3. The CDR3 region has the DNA TGTGCCAGCAGCGCGGGACTAGCGGGCCCAGATACGCAGTATTTT. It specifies CASSAGLAGPDTQYF.

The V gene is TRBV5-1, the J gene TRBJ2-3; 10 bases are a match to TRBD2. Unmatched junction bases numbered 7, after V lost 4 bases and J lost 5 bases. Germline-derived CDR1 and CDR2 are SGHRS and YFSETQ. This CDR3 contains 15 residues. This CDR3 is CASSLRSGGEDTQYF. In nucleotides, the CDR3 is TGCGCCAGCAGCCTGAGGAGCGGGGGGGAAGATACGCAGTATTTT. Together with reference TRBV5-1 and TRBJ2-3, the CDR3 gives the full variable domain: KAGVTQTPRYLIKTRGQQVTLSCSPISGHRSVSWYQQTPGQGLQFLFEYFSETQRNKGNFPGRFSGRQFSNSRSEMNVSTLELGDSALYLCASSLRSGGEDTQYFGPGTRLTVL.

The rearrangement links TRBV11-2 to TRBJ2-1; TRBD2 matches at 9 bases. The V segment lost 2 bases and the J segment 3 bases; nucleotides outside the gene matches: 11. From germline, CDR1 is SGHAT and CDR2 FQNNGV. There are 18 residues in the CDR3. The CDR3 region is CASSLTLLAGESYNEQFF. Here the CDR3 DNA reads TGTGCCAGCAGCTTAACTTTATTAGCGGGGGAGAGCTACAATGAGCAGTTCTTC.

The CDR3 is CASSHTGVTGELFF. The DNA of the CDR3 is TGCGCCAGCAGCCACACAGGGGTAACCGGGGAGCTGTTTTTT. The chain uses TRBV4-1 and TRBJ2-2; 7 nucleotides line up with TRBD1. Trimming at V came to 3 bases and at J to 5 bases, leaving 3 bases not matched to a gene. The CDR3 length is 14 residues. The V gene's germline CDR1 is MGHRA and CDR2 YSYEKL.

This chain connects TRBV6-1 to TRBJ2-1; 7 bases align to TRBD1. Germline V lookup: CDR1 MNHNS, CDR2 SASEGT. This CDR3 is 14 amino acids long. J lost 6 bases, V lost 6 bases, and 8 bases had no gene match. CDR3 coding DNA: TGTGCCAGCAGGTGGGGACAGTTGTCCAATGAGCAGTTCTTC. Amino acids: CASRWGQLSNEQFF.

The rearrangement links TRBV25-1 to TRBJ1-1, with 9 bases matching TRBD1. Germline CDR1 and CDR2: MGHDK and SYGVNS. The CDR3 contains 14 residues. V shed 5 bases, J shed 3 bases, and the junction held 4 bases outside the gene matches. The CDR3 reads CASSPRDRDTEAFF. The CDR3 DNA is TGTGCCAGCAGTCCCCGGGACAGGGACACTGAAGCTTTCTTT.

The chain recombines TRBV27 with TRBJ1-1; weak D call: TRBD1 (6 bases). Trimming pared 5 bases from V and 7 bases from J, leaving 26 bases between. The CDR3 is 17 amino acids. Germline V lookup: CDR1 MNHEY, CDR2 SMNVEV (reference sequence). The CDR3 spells CASSPGVGSPRRSEAFF. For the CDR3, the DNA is TGTGCCAGCAGTCCAGGGGTAGGTAGCCCGAGGCGTAGTGAAGCTTTCTTT.

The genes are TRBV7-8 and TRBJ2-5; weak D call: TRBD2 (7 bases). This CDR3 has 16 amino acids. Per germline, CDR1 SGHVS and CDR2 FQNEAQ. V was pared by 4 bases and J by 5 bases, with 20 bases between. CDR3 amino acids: CASSSWRGGLEETQYF. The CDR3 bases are TGTGCCAGCAGCTCGTGGAGGGGGGGCTTAGAGGAGACCCAGTACTTC. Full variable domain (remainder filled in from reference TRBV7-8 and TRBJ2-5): GAGVSQSPRYKVAKRGQDVALRCDPISGHVSLFWYQQALGQGPEFLTYFQNEAQLDKSGLPSDRFFAERPEGSVSTLKIQRTQQEDSAVYLCASSSWRGGLEETQYFGPGTRLLVL.

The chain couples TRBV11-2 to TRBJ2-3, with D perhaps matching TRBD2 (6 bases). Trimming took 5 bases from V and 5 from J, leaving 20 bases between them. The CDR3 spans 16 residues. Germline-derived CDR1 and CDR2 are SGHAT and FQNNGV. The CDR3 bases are TGTGCCAGCAGCATCACCGGGCGCGGGGCGGGAGATACGCAGTATTTT. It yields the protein CASSITGRGAGDTQYF.